This TCR beta chain appears in the sequencing data of a study of metastatic and nonmetastatic thyroid tumors. As for the study in general: Across blood and tumor or nodule tissue, repertoires from malignant and benign thyroid patients were compared with one another.

This CDR3 has 13 amino acids. Germline values: CDR1 MNHEY, CDR2 SMNVEV (reference sequence). V was pared by 1 base and J by 6 bases, with 9 bases between. This clone was observed many times. Its specificity is unknown. No patient had received any treatment before thyroid surgery. Whole-study findings and limits: It was reportedly found that TCR beta diversity was significantly higher in malignant thyroid tumors than in benign nodules, a difference seen in both blood and tumor samples.

TCRdb reanalyzed the PCR reads with MiXCR. The sample lists 30,000 to 35,000 clones, roughly 22% occurring once. Sequencing was carried out using tumor tissue. The V and J genes are TRBV27 and TRBJ1-1; D not certain. This receptor was obtained from a male donor with papillary thyroid cancer or a benign thyroid nodule (not recorded which). Some clones in this sample may be carry-over from other donors' samples. The chain's CDR3 is CASSLLGSAEAFF. The CDR3 bases are TGTGCCAGCAGTTTATTAGGGAGTGCTGAAGCTTTCTTT.